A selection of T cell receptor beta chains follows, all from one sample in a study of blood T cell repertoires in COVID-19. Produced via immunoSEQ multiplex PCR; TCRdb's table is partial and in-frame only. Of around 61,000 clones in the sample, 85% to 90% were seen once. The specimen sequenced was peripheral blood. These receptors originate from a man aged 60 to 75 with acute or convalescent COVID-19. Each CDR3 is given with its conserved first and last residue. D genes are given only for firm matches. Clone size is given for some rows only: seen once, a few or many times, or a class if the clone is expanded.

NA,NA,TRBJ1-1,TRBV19,TGTGCCACTAAGGGAGAGAACCTGAACACTGAAGCTTTCTTT,CATKGENLNTEAFF
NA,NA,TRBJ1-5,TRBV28,TGTGCCAGCAGTTTAAGTCTAACTAGCTGGAATCAGCCCCAGCATTTT,CASSLSLTSWNQPQHF
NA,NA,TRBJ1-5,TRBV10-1,TGCGCCATCCCAATCGCGTCGGGATCAGGACCTTATAGCAATCAGCCCCAGCATTTT,CAIPIASGSGPYSNQPQHF
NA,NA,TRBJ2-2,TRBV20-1,TGCAGTGCTAGTACGTGGGGGGTCACCGGGGAGCTGTTTTTT,CSASTWGVTGELFF
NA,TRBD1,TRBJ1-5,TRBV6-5,TGTGCCAGCAGGGACAGGGCGAATCAGCCCCAGCATTTT,CASRDRANQPQHF
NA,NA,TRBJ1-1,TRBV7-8,TGTGCCAGCAGCTTAGCACAGGCGAACACTGAAGCTTTCTTT,CASSLAQANTEAFF
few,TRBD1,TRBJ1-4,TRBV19,TGTGCCAGTAGTATAATCAATCAGGGGGCGACTAATGAAAAACTGTTTTTT,CASSIINQGATNEKLFF
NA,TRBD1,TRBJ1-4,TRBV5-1,TGCGCCAGCTCGTTACGGACAGGGGGCAGAACTAATGAAAAACTGTTTTTT,CASSLRTGGRTNEKLFF
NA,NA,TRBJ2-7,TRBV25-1,TGTGCCAGCAGTGAAAAGAGGGGCAGTATAGCGGCCTACGAGCAGTACTTC,CASSEKRGSIAAYEQYF
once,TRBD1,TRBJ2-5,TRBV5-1,TGCGCCAGCAGCCCAAGGACAGGGGGCAAAGAGACCCAGTACTTC,CASSPRTGGKETQYF
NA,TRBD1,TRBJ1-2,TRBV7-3,TGTGCCAGCAGCTTAGGACAGGGGATCAACTATGGCTACACCTTC,CASSLGQGINYGYTF
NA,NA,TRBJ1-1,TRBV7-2,TGTGCCAGCAGCTTACAGATCGGGTCGAACACTGAAGCTTTCTTT,CASSLQIGSNTEAFF
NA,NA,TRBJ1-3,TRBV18,TGTGCCAGCTCACCCCTCCGGCGAAGGGAGGAGTTCCCTGGAAACACCATATATTTT,CASSPLRRREEFPGNTIYF
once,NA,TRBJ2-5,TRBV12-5,TGTGCTAGTGGTTTGTCAGGGGTAGAGACCCAGTACTTC,CASGLSGVETQYF
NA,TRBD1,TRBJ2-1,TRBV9,TGTGCCAGCAGCGTTGACAGGGCCAATGAGCAGTTCTTC,CASSVDRANEQFF
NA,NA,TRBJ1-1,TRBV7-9,TGTGCCAGCAGCTTCGGGAACACTGAAGCTTTCTTT,CASSFGNTEAFF
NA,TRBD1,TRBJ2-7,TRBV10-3,TGTGCCATCAGGGGACAGCATTCCTACGAGCAGTACTTC,CAIRGQHSYEQYF
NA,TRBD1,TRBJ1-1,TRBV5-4,TGTGCCAGCAGCTTACCTTACAGGGGGAACACTGAAGCTTTCTTT,CASSLPYRGNTEAFF
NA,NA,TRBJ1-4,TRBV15,TGTGCCACCAGCAGGTATAATGAAAAACTGTTTTTT,CATSRYNEKLFF
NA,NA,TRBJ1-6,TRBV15,TGTGCCACCAGCAGAGGGGGGGAAATAGGTTCACCCCTCCACTTT,CATSRGGEIGSPLHF
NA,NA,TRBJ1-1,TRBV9,TGTGCCAGCAATTCACAGGGTCATGGTGGGACTGAAGCTTTCTTT,CASNSQGHGGTEAFF
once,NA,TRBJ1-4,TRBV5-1,TGCGCCAGCGGTGAAGGACAGCTTAATGAAAAACTGTTTTTT,CASGEGQLNEKLFF
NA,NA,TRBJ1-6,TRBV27,TGTGCCAGCAGGGGCCTGAAGTCACCCCTCCACTTT,CASRGLKSPLHF
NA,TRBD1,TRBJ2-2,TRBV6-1,TGTGCCAGCAGTGCCCGACAGGGGAGCAGCACCGGGGAGCTGTTTTTT,CASSARQGSSTGELFF
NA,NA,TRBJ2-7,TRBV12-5,TGTGCTAGTGCCCCGGGTGTCTCCTACGAGCAGTACTTC,CASAPGVSYEQYF
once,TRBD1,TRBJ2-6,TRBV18,TGTGCCAGCTCTCAAAGACAGGGATCTTTTTGGGGGGCCAACGTCCTGACTTTC,CASSQRQGSFWGANVLTF
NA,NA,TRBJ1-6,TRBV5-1,TGCGCCAGCAGCTTGAGGGGCGGTTCTAGTTTTTCACCCCTCCACTTT,CASSLRGGSSFSPLHF
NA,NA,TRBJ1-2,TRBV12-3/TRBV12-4,TGTGCCAGCAGTCTACAGGAATCCTATGGCTACACCTTC,CASSLQESYGYTF
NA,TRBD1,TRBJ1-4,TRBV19,TGTGCCAGTACCCCTCTCCGGGACAGGGATGAAAAACTGTTTTTT,CASTPLRDRDEKLFF
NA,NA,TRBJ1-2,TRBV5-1,TGCGCCAGCAGCTTAGTCGGTGAGACAGCTAACTATGGCTACACCTTC,CASSLVGETANYGYTF
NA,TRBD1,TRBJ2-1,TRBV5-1,TGCGCCAGCAGACCCTCAGGGGGTGATTACAATGAGCAGTTCTTC,CASRPSGGDYNEQFF
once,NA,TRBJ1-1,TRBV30,TGTGCCTGGAGTCTCGGACAGTTGAACACTGAAGCTTTCTTT,CAWSLGQLNTEAFF
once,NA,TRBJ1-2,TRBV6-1,TGTGCCAGCAGCCCCGCCCCATCGGGTGGCTACACCTTC,CASSPAPSGGYTF
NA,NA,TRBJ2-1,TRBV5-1,TGCGCCAGCAGCTTGTCGTCAGGGGGGTACAATGAGCAGTTCTTC,CASSLSSGGYNEQFF
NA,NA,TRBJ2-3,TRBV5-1,TGCGCCAGCAGCTTAGGAGTCAGCACAGATACGCAGTATTTT,CASSLGVSTDTQYF
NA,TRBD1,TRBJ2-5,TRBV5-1,TGCGCCAGCAGCTTGGCCGGGGACAGGGGAGAGACCCAGTACTTC,CASSLAGDRGETQYF
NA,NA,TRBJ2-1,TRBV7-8,TGTGCCAGCAGCTTACAGGGCAGCTCCTACAATGAGCAGTTCTTC,CASSLQGSSYNEQFF
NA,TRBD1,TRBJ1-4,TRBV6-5,TGTGCCAGCAGGAGGGGACAGGTTTTCAATGAAAAACTGTTTTTT,CASRRGQVFNEKLFF
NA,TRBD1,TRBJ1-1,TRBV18,TGTGCCAGCTCACGGGACAGGGACACTGAAGCTTTCTTT,CASSRDRDTEAFF
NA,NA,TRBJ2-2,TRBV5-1,TGCGCCAGCAGCTTGGGGGCTAGCGACACCGGGGAGCTGTTTTTT,CASSLGASDTGELFF
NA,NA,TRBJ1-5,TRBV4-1,TGCGCCAGCAGCCAAGATAGCCAGGGCCGCAATCAGCCCCAGCATTTT,CASSQDSQGRNQPQHF
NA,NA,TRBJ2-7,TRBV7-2,TGTGCCAGCAGCCCCGCGTCGTACGAGCAGTACTTC,CASSPASYEQYF